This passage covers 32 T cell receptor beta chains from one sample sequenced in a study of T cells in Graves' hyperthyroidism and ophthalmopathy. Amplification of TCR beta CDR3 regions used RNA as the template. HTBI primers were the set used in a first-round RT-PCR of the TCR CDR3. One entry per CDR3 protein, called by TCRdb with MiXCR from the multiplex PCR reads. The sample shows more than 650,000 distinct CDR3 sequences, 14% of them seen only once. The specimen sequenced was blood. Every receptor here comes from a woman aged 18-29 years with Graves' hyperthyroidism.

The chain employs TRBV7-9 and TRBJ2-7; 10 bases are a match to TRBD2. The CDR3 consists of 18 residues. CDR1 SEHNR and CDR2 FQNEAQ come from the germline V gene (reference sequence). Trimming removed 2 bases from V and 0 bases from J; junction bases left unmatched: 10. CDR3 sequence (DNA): TGTGCCAGCAGCTTAAGACTAGCGGGCCGGTCTGTCTCCTACGAGCAGTACTTC. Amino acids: CASSLRLAGRSVSYEQYF.

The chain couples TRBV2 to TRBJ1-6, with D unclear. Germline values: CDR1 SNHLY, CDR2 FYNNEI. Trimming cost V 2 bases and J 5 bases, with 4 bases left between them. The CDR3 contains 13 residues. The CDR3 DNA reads TGTGCCAGCAGTGAAATAGATAATTCACCCCTCCACTTT. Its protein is CASSEIDNSPLHF.

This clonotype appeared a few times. The CDR3, as DNA: TGTGCCAGCAGCTTCAGGTTCGCGAACACCGGGGAGCTGTTTTTT. Amino acids: CASSFRFANTGELFF. The V gene is TRBV7-8, the J gene TRBJ2-2; D gene uncertain. Trimming left V 3 bases short and J 0 bases short, with 8 bases between. The CDR3 has 15 residues. Germline V gene sequence: CDR1 SGHVS, CDR2 FQNEAQ.

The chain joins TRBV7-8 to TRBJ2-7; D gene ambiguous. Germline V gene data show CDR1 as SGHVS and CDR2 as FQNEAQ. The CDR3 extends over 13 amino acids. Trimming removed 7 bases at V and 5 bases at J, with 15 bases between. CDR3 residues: CASTTELGNEQYF. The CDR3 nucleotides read TGTGCCAGCACCACCGAGCTGGGGAACGAGCAGTACTTC.

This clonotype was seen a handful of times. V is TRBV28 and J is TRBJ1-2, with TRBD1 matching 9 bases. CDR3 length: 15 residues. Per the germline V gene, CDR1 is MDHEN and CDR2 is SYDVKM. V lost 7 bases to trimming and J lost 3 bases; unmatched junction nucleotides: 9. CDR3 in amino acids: CASTGGQGYYYGYTF. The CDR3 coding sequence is TGTGCCAGCACGGGAGGACAGGGGTATTACTATGGCTACACCTTC.

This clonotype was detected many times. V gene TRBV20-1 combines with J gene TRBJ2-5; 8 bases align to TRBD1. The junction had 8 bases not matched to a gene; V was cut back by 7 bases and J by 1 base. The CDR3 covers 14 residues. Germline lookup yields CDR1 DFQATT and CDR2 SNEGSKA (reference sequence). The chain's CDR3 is CSVSGTGSQETQYF. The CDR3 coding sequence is TGCAGTGTTTCCGGGACAGGTTCCCAAGAGACCCAGTACTTC.

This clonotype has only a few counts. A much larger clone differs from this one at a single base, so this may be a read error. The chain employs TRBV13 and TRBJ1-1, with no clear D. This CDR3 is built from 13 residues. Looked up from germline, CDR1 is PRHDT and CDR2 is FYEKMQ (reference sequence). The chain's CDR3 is CACSTGRAAEAFF. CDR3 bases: TGTGCCTGCAGCACGGGGAGAGCGGCTGAAGCTTTCTTT.

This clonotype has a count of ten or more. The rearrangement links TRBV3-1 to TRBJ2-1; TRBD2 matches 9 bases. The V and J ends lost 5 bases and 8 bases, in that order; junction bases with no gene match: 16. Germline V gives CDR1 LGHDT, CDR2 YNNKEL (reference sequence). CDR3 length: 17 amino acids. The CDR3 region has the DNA TGTGCCAGCAGCGTACTTAGCGGGGGAATCTTCGGCCATGAGCAGTTCTTC. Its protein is CASSVLSGGIFGHEQFF.

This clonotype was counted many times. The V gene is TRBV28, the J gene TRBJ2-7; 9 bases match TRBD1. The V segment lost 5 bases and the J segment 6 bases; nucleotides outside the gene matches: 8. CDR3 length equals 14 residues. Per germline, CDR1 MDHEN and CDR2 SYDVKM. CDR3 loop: CASSRNRGPGEQYF. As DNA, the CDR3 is TGTGCCAGCAGTAGAAACAGGGGGCCCGGCGAGCAGTACTTC.

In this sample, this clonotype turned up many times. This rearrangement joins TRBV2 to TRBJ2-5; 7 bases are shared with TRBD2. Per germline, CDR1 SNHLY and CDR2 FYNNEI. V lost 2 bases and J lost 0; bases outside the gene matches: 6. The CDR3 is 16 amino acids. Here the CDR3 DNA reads TGTGCCAGCAGTGAAACGGCTAGCGGTTACCAAGAGACCCAGTACTTC. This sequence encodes CASSETASGYQETQYF.

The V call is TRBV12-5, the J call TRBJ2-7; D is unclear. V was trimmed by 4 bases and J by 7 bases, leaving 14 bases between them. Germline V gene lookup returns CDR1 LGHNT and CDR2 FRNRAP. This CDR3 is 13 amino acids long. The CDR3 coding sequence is TGTGCTAGTGGTTCCTCCCCCGTACGGGAGCAGTACTTC. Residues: CASGSSPVREQYF.

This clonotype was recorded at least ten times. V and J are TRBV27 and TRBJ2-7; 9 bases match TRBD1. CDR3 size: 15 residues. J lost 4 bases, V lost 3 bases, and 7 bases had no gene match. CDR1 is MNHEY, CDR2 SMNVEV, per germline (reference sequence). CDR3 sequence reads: CASSFAGQGTYEQYF. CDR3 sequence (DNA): TGTGCCAGCAGTTTTGCGGGACAGGGCACGTACGAGCAGTACTTC.

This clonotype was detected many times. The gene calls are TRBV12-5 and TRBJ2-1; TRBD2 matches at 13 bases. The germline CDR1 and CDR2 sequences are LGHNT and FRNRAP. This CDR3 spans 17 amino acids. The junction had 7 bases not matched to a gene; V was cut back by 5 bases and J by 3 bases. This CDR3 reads CASGLGLAGTNYNEQFF. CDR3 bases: TGTGCTAGTGGTCTGGGACTAGCGGGGACGAACTACAATGAGCAGTTCTTC. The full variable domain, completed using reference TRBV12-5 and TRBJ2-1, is DARVTQTPRHKVTEMGQEVTMRCQPILGHNTVFWYRQTMMQGLELLAYFRNRAPLDDSGMPKDRFSAEMPDATLATLKIQPSEPRDSAVYFCASGLGLAGTNYNEQFFGPGTRLTVL.

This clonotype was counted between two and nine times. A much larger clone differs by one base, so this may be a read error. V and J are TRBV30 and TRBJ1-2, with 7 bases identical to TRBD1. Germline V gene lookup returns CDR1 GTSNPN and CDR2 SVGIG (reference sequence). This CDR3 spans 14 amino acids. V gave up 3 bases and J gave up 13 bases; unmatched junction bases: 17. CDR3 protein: CAWSQKGAGAATTF. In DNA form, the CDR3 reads TGTGCCTGGAGCCAAAAGGGGGCAGGCGCCGCTACCACCTTC. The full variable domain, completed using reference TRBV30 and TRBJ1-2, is SQTIHQWPATLVQPVGSPLSLECTVEGTSNPNLYWYRQAAGRGLQLLFYSVGIGQISSEVPQNLSASRPQDRQFILSSKKLLLSDSGFYLCAWSQKGAGAATTFGSGTRLTVV.

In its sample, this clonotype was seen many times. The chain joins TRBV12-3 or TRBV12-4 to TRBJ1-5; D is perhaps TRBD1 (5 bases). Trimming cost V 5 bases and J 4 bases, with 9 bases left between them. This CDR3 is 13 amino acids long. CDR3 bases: TGTGCCAGCAGTGGGACGTGGAATCAGCCCCAGCATTTT. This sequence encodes CASSGTWNQPQHF.

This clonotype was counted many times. As DNA, the CDR3 is TGTGCCACCAGTGATTTGGACGGCACAGATACGCAGTATTTT. Residues: CATSDLDGTDTQYF. The genes are TRBV24-1 and TRBJ2-3; D remains ambiguous. V dropped 0 bases and J dropped 1 base, with 4 bases sitting between them. The CDR3 extends over 14 amino acids. Germline V lookup: CDR1 KGHDR, CDR2 SFDVKD.

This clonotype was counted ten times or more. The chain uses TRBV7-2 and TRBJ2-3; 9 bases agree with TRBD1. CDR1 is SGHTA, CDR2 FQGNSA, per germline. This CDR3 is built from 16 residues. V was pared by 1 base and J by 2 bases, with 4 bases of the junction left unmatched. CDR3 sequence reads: CASSLVGTGITDTQYF. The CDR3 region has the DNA TGTGCCAGCAGCTTAGTTGGGACAGGGATCACAGATACGCAGTATTTT.

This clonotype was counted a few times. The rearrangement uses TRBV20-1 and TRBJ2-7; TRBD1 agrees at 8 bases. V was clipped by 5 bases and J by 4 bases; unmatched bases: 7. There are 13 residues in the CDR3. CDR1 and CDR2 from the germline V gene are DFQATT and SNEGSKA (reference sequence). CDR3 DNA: TGCAGTGCTTACTCGGACAGGGAGTACGAGCAGTACTTC. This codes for CSAYSDREYEQYF.

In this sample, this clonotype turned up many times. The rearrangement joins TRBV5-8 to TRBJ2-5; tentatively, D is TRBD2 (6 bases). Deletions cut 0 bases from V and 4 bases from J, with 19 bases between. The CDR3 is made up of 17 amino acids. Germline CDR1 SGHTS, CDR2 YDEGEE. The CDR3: CASSLGSGATRGETQYF. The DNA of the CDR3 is TGTGCCAGCAGCTTGGGTAGCGGTGCCACCCGGGGAGAGACCCAGTACTTC.

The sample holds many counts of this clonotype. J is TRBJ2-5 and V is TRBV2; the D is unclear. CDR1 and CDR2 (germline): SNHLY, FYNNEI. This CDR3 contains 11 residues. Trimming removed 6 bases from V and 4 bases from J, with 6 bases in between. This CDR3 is CASRDTETQYF. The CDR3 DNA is TGTGCCAGCAGGGATACAGAGACCCAGTACTTC.

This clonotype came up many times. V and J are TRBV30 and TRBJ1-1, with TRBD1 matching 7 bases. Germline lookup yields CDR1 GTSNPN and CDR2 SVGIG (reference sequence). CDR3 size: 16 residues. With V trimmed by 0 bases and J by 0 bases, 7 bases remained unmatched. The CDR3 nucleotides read TGTGCCTGGAGTGTACAGAGGGGGCTATTGAACACTGAAGCTTTCTTT. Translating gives CAWSVQRGLLNTEAFF.

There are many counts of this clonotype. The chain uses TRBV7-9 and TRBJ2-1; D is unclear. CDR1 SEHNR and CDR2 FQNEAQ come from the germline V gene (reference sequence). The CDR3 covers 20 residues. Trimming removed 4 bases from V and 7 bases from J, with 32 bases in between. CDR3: CASSSPLGPPKWGLGNEQFF. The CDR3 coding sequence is TGTGCCAGCAGCTCTCCCCTTGGCCCTCCGAAGTGGGGATTGGGGAATGAGCAGTTCTTC.

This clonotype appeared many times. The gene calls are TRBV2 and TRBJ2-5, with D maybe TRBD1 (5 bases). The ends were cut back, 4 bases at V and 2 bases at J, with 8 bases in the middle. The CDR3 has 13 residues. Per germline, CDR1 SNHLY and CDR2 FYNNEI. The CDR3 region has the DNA TGTGCCAGCAGTGGACAGATACAAGAGACCCAGTACTTC. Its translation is CASSGQIQETQYF.

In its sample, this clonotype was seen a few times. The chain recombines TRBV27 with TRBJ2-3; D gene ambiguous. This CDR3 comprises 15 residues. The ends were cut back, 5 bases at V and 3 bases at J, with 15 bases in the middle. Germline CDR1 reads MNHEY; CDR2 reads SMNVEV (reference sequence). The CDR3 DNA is TGTGCCAGCAGTCCCTTCGTCTTTGGTACAGATACGCAGTATTTT. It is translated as CASSPFVFGTDTQYF.

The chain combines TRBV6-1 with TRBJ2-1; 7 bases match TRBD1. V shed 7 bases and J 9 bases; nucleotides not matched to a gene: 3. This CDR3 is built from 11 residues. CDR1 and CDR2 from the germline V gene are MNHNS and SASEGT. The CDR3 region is CASKGGGEQFF. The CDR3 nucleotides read TGTGCCAGCAAAGGGGGCGGTGAGCAGTTCTTC.

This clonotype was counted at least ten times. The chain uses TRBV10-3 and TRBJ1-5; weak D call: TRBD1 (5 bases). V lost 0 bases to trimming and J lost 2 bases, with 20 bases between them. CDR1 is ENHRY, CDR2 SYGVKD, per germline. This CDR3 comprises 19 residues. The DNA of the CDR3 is TGTGCCATCAGTGAGTCGGGTCAGGGCGCTCTCCTGGGCAATCAGCCCCAGCATTTT. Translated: CAISESGQGALLGNQPQHF.

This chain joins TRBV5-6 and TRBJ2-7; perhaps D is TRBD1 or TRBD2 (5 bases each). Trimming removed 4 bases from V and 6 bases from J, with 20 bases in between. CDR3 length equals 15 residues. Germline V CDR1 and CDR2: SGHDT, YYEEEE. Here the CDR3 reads CASSTGTYLDREQYF. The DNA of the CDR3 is TGTGCCAGCAGCACCGGGACGTACCTCGATCGCGAGCAGTACTTC.

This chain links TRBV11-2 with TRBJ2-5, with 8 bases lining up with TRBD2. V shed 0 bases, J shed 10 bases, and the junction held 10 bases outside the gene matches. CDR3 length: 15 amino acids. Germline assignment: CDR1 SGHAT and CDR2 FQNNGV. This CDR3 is CASSLDGGTSGSQYF. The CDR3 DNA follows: TGTGCCAGCAGCTTAGATGGGGGGACCAGCGGGAGCCAGTACTTC.

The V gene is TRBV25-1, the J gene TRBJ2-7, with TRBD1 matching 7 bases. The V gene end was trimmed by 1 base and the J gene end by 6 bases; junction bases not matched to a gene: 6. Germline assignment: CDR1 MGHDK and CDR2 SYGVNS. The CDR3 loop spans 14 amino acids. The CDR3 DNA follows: TGTGCCAGCAGTGAATTTTACAGGGGCGCCGAGCAGTACTTC. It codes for CASSEFYRGAEQYF.

The CDR3 sequence is CASGGLADEQFF. The CDR3 DNA reads TGTGCCAGTGGGGGACTAGCCGATGAGCAGTTCTTC. The chain has TRBV19 and TRBJ2-1, with 9 bases fitting TRBD2. Per the germline V gene, CDR1 is LNHDA and CDR2 is SQIVND (reference sequence). There are 12 residues in the CDR3. The V segment lost 8 bases and the J segment 8 bases; nucleotides outside the gene matches: 4.

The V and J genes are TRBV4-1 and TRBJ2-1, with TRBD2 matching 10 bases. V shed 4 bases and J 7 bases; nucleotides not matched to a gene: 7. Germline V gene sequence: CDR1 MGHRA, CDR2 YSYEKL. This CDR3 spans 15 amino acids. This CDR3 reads CASSPLAGALNEQFF. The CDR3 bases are TGCGCCAGCAGCCCCCTAGCGGGAGCTCTGAATGAGCAGTTCTTC.

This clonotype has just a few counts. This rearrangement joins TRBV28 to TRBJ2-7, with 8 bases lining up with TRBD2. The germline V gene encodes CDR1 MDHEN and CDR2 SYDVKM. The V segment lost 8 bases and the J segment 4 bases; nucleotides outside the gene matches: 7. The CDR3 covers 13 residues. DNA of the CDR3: TGTGCCAGCGAACCGGGGGGGAGGTACGAGCAGTACTTC. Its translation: CASEPGGRYEQYF. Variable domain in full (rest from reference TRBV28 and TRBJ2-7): DVKVTQSSRYLVKRTGEKVFLECVQDMDHENMFWYRQDPGLGLRLIYFSYDVKMKEKGDIPEGYSVSREKKERFSLILESASTNQTSMYLCASEPGGRYEQYFGPGTRLTVT.